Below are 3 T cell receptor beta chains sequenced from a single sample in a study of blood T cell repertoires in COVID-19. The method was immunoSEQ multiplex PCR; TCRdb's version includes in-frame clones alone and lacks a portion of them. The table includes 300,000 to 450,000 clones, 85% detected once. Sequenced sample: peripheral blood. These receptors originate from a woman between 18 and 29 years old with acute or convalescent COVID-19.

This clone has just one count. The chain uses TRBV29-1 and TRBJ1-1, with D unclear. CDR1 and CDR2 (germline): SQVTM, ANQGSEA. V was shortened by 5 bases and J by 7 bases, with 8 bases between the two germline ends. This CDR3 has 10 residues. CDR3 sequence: CSVQVGEAFF. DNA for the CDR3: TGCAGCGTTCAGGTGGGTGAAGCTTTCTTT.

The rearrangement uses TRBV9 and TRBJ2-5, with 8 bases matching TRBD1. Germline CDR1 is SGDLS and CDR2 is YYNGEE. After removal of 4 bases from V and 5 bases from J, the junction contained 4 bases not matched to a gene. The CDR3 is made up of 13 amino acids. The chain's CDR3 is CASSPRGPETQYF. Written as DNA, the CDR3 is TGTGCCAGCAGCCCCAGGGGGCCGGAGACCCAGTACTTC.

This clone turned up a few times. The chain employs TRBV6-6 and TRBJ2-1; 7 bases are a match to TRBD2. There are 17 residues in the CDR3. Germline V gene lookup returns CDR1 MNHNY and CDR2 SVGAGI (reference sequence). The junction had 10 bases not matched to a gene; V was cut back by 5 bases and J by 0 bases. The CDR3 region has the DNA TGTGCCAGCAGTCCCACCCAGCTAGCGGCCTCCTACAATGAGCAGTTCTTC. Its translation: CASSPTQLAASYNEQFF.